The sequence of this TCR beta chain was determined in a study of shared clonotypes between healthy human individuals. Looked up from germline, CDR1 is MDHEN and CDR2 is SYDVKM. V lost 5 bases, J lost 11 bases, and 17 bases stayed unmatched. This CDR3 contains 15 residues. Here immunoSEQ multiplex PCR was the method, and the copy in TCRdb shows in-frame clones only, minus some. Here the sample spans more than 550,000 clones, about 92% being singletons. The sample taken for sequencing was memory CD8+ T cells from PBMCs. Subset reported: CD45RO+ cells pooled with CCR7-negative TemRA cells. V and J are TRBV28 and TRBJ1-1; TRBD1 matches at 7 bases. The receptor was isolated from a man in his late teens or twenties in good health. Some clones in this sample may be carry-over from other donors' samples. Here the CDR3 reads CASSKWDSYHRRAFF. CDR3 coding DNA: TGTGCCAGCAGTAAATGGGACAGCTACCACCGGAGGGCTTTCTTT.